Below are 8 T cell receptor beta chains sequenced from a single sample in a study of T cell changes during pregnancy in multiple sclerosis. Some clones are missing from TCRdb's copy, which holds only in-frame ones; the method was immunoSEQ multiplex PCR. Of 35,000 to 50,000 clones listed, under 90% are singletons. Sample: CD4+ T cells from peripheral blood mononuclear cells, taken before pregnancy. Every receptor here comes from a female donor with multiple sclerosis, enrolled in a pregnancy study.

This chain uses TRBV18 with TRBJ2-7, with TRBD2 matching over 8 bases. V trimming: 3 bases; J trimming: 7 bases; junction bases outside the gene matches: 11. The CDR3 covers 15 residues. Germline V gene sequence: CDR1 KGHSH, CDR2 LQKENI. CDR3 sequence reads: CASSPTGTRLVEQYF. The DNA of the CDR3 is TGTGCCAGCTCACCGACCGGGACTAGATTGGTAGAGCAGTACTTC. The full variable domain, rest sourced from reference TRBV18 and TRBJ2-7, is NAGVMQNPRHLVRRRGQEARLRCSPMKGHSHVYWYRQLPEEGLKFMVYLQKENIIDESGMPKERFSAEFPKEGPSILRIQQVVRGDSAAYFCASSPTGTRLVEQYFGPGTRLTVT.

The chain employs TRBV28 and TRBJ1-2, with 11 bases aligning to TRBD1. Germline trimming cut 8 bases from V and 3 bases from J; bases unmatched to any gene: 8. Germline CDR1 reads MDHEN; CDR2 reads SYDVKM. The CDR3 covers 15 residues. CDR3 protein: CASYPGQGDYYGYTF. CDR3 sequence (DNA): TGTGCCAGCTACCCGGGACAGGGGGATTACTATGGCTACACCTTC.

The genes are TRBV18 and TRBJ2-5; 7 nucleotides match TRBD2. CDR1 and CDR2 (germline): KGHSH, LQKENI. The ends lost 3 bases at V and 1 base at J; junction bases unmatched: 5. The CDR3 has 15 amino acids. CDR3 DNA: TGTGCCAGCTCACCGAACGGGGGGTTCCAAGAGACCCAGTACTTC. This translates into CASSPNGGFQETQYF.

This clone was recorded only once. The J gene is TRBJ2-5, the V gene TRBV11-2; TRBD2 aligns across 11 bases. V lost 6 bases, J lost 5 bases, and 8 bases stayed unmatched. This CDR3 region has 15 residues. Germline CDR1 is SGHAT and CDR2 is FQNNGV. Written as DNA, the CDR3 is TGTGCCAGCAGTCGACTAGCGGGATATGTGGAGACCCAGTACTTC. The encoded protein is CASSRLAGYVETQYF.

The CDR3 sequence: CASSLSGGYPPLPQHF. DNA of the CDR3: TGTGCCAGCAGCTTATCGGGAGGGTACCCCCCACTGCCCCAGCATTTT. J is TRBJ1-5 and V is TRBV11-2, with D hard to call. V lost 2 bases and J 9 bases, leaving 20 bases between the germline ends. The germline V gene has CDR1 SGHAT and CDR2 FQNNGV. The CDR3 consists of 16 residues.

V usage is TRBV30 and J usage is TRBJ1-1, with D maybe TRBD1 (6 bases). The CDR3 is 18 amino acids. Germline V gives CDR1 GTSNPN, CDR2 SVGIG (reference sequence). The ends were cut back, 4 bases at V and 1 base at J, with 25 bases in the middle. CDR3 sequence: CAWMSKGRGVRGNTEAFF. CDR3 DNA: TGTGCCTGGATGTCTAAGGGCAGGGGAGTAAGGGGGAACACTGAAGCTTTCTTT.

The V gene is TRBV7-2, the J gene TRBJ2-5; TRBD2 is a possible D gene (5 bases). The ends were cut back, 5 bases at V and 1 base at J, with 17 bases in the middle. CDR1 and CDR2 (germline): SGHTA, FQGNSA. The CDR3 consists of 16 residues. The CDR3 here is CASSPYSGGGQETQYF. The CDR3 DNA is TGTGCCAGCAGCCCCTACAGCGGAGGAGGCCAAGAGACCCAGTACTTC.

V usage is TRBV19 and J usage is TRBJ2-4; 8 bases are shared with TRBD1. This CDR3 contains 16 residues. Germline V gene data show CDR1 as LNHDA and CDR2 as SQIVND (reference sequence). Trimming cost V 4 bases and J 6 bases; bases outside gene matches: 11. The CDR3 sequence is CASSKGHGQGTNIQYF. Here the CDR3 DNA reads TGTGCCAGTAGTAAAGGCCACGGACAGGGCACAAACATTCAGTACTTC.